This T cell receptor (beta chain) was documented in a study of T-cell reconstitution after alpha-beta-depleted transplantation in children. Findings of the study overall: Surviving recipient T cells and thymic progenitors accounted for the high day-60 TCRbeta diversity observed in some patients. One year post-transplant, T-cell counts and diversity were largely derived from T cells produced anew. Several hundred expanded graft clones reportedly supplied alpha-beta T cells about two months after transplant.

As it was prepared, the TCRbeta library received unique molecular identifiers. TCRdb analysed the PCR reads with MiXCR anew, one entry per CDR3 protein. In the table there are fewer than 1 million distinct CDR3 sequences, about 16% of which are singletons. This clonotype was seen a handful of times. The antigen is undetermined. This CDR3 has 13 amino acids. From germline, CDR1 is SQVTM and CDR2 ANQGSEA. Between the trimmed V and J ends, which lost 2 bases and 3 bases, there was a span of 9 bases. The chain couples TRBV29-1 to TRBJ2-3, with D perhaps TRBD1 (6 bases). Material: PBMCs, mostly from graft donor cells, obtained 360 days after TCRalphabeta/CD19-depleted stem cell transplant. The clonotype comes from a male patient younger than 18 who had a stem cell transplant for acute lymphoblastic leukemia, so the T cells may come from the graft donor. The CDR3 reads CSVEQGITDTQYF. CDR3 nucleotides: TGCAGCGTTGAACAGGGGATAACAGATACGCAGTATTTT.